The 6 T cell receptor beta chains below come from one sample, sequenced in a study of blood T cells in healthy people across ages. It was with a sample-barcoded 5' primer and a J-beta primer mix that a second PCR of roughly 6 to 12 cycles was run. TCRdb reprocessed the 5' RACE reads via MiXCR and lists one record per CDR3 protein. The sample shows 750,000 to 1,000,000 distinct CDR3 sequences, about 27% of them seen only once. The same specimen was also included in a second study, on T cells of mothers and their children.

The sample was blood. These receptors all stem from a woman in her thirties or forties in good health.

The V call is TRBV6-1, the J call TRBJ2-7, with D maybe TRBD1 (6 bases). Trimming pared 5 bases from V and 2 bases from J, leaving 16 bases between. CDR1 is MNHNS and CDR2 is SASEGT in the germline V gene. The CDR3 has 15 residues. DNA of the CDR3: TGTGCCAGCAGTCTAACAGGGATGGGGACCTACGAGCAGTACTTC. Residues: CASSLTGMGTYEQYF.

Only a few counts were recorded for this clonotype. This sequence joins TRBV6-5 and TRBJ1-1; 9 nucleotides line up with TRBD1. Germline V lookup: CDR1 MNHEY, CDR2 SVGAGI. This CDR3 has 15 residues. V lost 5 bases, J lost 3 bases, and 7 bases stayed unmatched. CDR3 amino acids: CASSNGQGRDTEAFF. CDR3 coding DNA: TGTGCCAGCAGTAACGGACAGGGGCGAGACACTGAAGCTTTCTTT.

This clonotype turned up a few times. The rearrangement links TRBV7-8 to TRBJ1-6; D is perhaps TRBD1 (6 bases). Germline V gives CDR1 SGHVS, CDR2 FQNEAQ. Trimming removed 3 bases from V and 10 bases from J, with 13 bases in between. The CDR3 has 14 amino acids. The CDR3: CASSFSTQGSPLHF. In nucleotides, the CDR3 is TGTGCCAGCAGCTTTTCGACTCAGGGGTCACCCCTCCACTTT.

The sample holds many counts of this clonotype. The junction does not match germline at one end; this may be a read error. This chain connects TRBV5-1 to TRBJ2-5; 8 nucleotides align to TRBD2. This CDR3 contains 15 residues. Germline loops: CDR1 SGHRS, CDR2 YFSETQ. The CDR3 sequence: CASSLARGGGETQYF. CDR3 sequence (DNA): TGTGCCAGCAGCTTAGCACGGGGGGGAGGAGAGACCCAGTACTTC.

CDR3 in DNA: TGTGCCAGCAGCTCTCAACAGCGGGGGGGCCCTCATGAGCAGTTCTTC. Translation: CASSSQQRGGPHEQFF. The V call is TRBV7-2, the J call TRBJ2-1, with 10 bases identical to TRBD2. J gave up 8 bases and V 4 bases, and 11 bases lay outside the gene matches. The CDR3 consists of 16 residues. Germline V lookup: CDR1 SGHTA, CDR2 FQGNSA. The entire variable domain, with the rest obtained from reference TRBV7-2 and TRBJ2-1, is as follows: GAGVSQSPSNKVTEKGKDVELRCDPISGHTALYWYRQSLGQGLEFLIYFQGNSAPDKSGLPSDRFSAERTGGSVSTLTIQRTQQEDSAVYLCASSSQQRGGPHEQFFGPGTRLTVL.

Concerning this clonotype itself: An end of the junction differs from the germline gene, which may be a read error. The gene calls are TRBV14 and TRBJ1-1; D gene ambiguous. Germline V gives CDR1 SGHDN, CDR2 FVKESK. The CDR3 has 13 residues. CDR3 in amino acids: CASSPYRYTEVFF. CDR3 coding DNA: TGTGCCAGCAGCCCCTACCGCTACACTGAAGTTTTCTTT.